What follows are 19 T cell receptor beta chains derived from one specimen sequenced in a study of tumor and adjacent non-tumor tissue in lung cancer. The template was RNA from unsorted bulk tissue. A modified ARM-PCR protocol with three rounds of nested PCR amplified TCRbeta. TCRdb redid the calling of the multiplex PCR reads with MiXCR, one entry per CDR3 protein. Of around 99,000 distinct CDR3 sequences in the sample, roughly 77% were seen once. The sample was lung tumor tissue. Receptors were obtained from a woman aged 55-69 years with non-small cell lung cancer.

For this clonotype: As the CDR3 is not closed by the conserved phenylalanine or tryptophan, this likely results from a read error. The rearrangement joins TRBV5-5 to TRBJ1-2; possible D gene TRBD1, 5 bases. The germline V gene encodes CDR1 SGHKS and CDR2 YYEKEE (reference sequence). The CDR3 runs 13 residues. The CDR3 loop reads CSSSRDPNYGYTY. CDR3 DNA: TGTTCCAGCAGCAGGGATCCTAACTATGGCTACACCTAC.

Here the CDR3 reads CASSQEGRGSLREAFF. The CDR3 nucleotides are TGTGCCAGCAGCCAAGAAGGGAGGGGCTCCCTCCGGGAAGCTTTCTTT. The chain combines TRBV4-2 with TRBJ1-1; possibly TRBD1 for D (5 bases). The germline CDR1 and CDR2 sequences are LGHNA and YNFKEQ. The CDR3 spans 16 residues. Trimming removed 0 bases at V and 8 bases at J, with 19 bases between.

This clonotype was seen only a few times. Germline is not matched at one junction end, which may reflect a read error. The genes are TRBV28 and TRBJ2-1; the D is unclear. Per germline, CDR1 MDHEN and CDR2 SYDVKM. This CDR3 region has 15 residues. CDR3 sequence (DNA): TGTGCCAGCAGTTTTTTTGGCCTGGCGAACAATGGGCAGTTCTTC. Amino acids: CASSFFGLANNGQFF.

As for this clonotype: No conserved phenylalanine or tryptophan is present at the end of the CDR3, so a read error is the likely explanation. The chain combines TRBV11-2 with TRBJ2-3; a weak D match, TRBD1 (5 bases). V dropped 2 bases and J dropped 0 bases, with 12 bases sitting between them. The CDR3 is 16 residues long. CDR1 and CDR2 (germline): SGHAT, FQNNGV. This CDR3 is CASSLRTQVSTDTQYS. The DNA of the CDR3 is TGTGCCAGCAGCTTACGAACACAGGTTAGCACAGATACGCAGTATTCT.

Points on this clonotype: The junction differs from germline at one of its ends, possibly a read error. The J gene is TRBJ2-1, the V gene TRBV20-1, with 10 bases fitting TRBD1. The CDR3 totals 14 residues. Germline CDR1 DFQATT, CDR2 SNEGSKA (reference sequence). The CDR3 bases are TGCAGTGCACGAGGACAGGGGGGATTCAATGAGCGGTTCTTC. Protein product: CSARGQGGFNERFF.

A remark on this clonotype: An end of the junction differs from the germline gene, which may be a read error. CDR3 amino acids: CASRSQGPLYGYTF. The CDR3 DNA reads TGTGCCAGCAGGTCACAAGGCCCGCTCTATGGATACACCTTC. This chain links TRBV11-1 with TRBJ1-2; no firm D call. Germline V gene sequence: CDR1 SGHAT, CDR2 FQDESV (reference sequence). The CDR3 loop spans 14 amino acids.

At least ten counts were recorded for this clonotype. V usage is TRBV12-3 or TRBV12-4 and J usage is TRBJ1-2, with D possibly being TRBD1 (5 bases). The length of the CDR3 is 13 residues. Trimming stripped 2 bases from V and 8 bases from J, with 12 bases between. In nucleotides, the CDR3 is TGTGCCAGCAGTTTACTGGGGCCAGAAGGCTACACCTTC. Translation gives CASSLLGPEGYTF.

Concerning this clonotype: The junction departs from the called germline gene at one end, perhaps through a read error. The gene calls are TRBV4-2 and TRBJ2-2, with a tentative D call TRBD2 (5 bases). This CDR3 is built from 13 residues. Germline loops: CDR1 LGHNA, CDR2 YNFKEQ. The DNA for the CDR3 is TGTACCAGCAGCCAACCGAACACCGGGAAGCTGTTTTTT. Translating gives CTSSQPNTGKLFF.

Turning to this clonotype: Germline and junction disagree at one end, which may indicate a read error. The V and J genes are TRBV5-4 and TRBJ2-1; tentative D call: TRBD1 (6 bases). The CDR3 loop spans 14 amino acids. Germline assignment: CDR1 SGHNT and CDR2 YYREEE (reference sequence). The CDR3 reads CASSLAQGKIEQSF. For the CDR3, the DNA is TGTGCCAGCAGCCTTGCACAGGGCAAAATTGAGCAATCCTTC.

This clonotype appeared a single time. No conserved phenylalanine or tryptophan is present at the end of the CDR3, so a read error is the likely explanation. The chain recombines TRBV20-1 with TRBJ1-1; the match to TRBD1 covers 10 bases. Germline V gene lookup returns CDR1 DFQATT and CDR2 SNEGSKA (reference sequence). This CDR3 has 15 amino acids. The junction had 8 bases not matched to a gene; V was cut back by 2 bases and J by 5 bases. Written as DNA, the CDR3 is TGCAGTGCTAGATGCAGGACAGGGGGTCATACTGAAGCTTTCTAT. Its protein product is CSARCRTGGHTEAFY.

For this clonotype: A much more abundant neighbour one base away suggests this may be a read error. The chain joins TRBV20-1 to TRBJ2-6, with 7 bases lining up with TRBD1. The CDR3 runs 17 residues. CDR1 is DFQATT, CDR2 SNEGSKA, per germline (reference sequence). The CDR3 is CSGIYDRAFSGANVLIF. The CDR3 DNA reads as TGCAGCGGTATTTACGACAGGGCCTTCTCTGGGGCCAACGTCCTGATTTTC.

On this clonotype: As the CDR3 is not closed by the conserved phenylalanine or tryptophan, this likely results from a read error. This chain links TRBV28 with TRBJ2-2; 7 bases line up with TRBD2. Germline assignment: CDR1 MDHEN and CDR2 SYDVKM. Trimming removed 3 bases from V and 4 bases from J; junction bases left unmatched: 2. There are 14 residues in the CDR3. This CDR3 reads CASSLGGSTGELFS. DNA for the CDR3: TGTGCCAGCAGTTTGGGGGGGAGCACCGGGGAGCTGTTTTCT.

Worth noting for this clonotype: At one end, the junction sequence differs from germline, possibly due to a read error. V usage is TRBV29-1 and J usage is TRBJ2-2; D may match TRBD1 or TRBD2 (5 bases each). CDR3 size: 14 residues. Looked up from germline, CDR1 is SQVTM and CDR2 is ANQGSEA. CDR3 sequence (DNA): TGCAACGTTACAAGGACAACGAACACCGGGGAGCTGGTTTTT. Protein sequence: CNVTRTTNTGELVF.

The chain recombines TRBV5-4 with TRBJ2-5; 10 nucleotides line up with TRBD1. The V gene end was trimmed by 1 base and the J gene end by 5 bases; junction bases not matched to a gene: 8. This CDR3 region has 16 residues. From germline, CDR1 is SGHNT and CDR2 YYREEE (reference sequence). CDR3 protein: CASSLYGDRGRETQYF. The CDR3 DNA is TGTGCCAGCAGCTTGTACGGGGACAGGGGAAGGGAGACCCAGTACTTC.

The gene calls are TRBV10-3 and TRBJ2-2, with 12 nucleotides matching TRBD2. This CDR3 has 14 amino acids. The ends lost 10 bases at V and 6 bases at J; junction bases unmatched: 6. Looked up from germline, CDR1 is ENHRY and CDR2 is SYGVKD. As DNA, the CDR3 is TGTGCCACCAGACTAGCGGGAGATGCCGGGGAGCTGTTTTTT. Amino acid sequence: CATRLAGDAGELFF.

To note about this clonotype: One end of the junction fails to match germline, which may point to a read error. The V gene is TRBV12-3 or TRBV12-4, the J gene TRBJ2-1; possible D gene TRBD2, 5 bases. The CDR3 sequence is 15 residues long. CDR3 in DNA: TGTGCCAGCAGCCCATCTAGCAGTAAAAGAAATGAGCAGTCCTTC. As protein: CASSPSSSKRNEQSF.

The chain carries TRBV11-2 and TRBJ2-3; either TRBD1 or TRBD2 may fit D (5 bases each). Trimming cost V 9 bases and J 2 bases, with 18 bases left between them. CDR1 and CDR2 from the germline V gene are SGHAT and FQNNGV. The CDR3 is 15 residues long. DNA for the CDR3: TGTGCCAGTAGCGCCGCCGGGACGCCCACAGATACGCAGTATTTT. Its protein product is CASSAAGTPTDTQYF.

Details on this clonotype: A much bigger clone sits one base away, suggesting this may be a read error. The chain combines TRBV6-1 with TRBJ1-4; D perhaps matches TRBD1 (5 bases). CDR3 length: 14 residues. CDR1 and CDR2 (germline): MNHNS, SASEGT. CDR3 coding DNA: TGTGCCAGGAGTGAGGGGACGGACCTCGCTCGAGTGTTTTTT. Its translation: CARSEGTDLARVFF.

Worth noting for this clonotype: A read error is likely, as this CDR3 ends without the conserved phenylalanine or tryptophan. The CDR3 here is CASSGQVRYTEAFI. The CDR3 nucleotides read TGTGCCAGTAGCGGACAGGTCCGATACACTGAAGCTTTCATT. The chain carries TRBV6-2 or TRBV6-3 and TRBJ1-1; TRBD1 matches at 7 bases. Trimming at V came to 9 bases and at J to 3 bases, leaving 10 bases not matched to a gene. The CDR3 length is 14 residues. Germline CDR1 MNHEY, CDR2 SVGEGT.